The source of this T cell receptor beta chain is a study of blood T cells in healthy people across ages. Germline-derived CDR1 and CDR2 are SGHAT and FQDESV (reference sequence). The CDR3 is 14 residues long. The ends were cut back, 5 bases at V and 6 bases at J, with 14 bases in the middle. With a J-beta primer mix and a sample-barcoded 5' primer, a second PCR ran roughly 6 to 11 cycles. Each of the samples gave a minimum of 2.5 million paired-end reads that contained CDR3. TCRdb reprocessed the 5' RACE reads via MiXCR and lists one record per CDR3 protein. The sample contains about 1.8 million distinct CDR3 sequences, 40% to 55% of which appear only once. As concerns this clonotype: No antigen is known for it.

Every donor gave 8 to 10 milliliters of peripheral blood. Regarding the study as a whole: Across the age range, TCR beta diversity per million T cells fell in a roughly linear way. Both naive CD4+ cell counts and diversity were greater in long-lived donors than in aged donors.

Specimen: blood. J is TRBJ1-5 and V is TRBV11-1; TRBD1 might be the D (5 bases). The clonotype comes from a middle-aged woman in good health. The CDR3 DNA is TGTGCCAGCAGCCCCCAAGGGGTCGGTCAGCCCCAGCATTTT. Translation: CASSPQGVGQPQHF. Based on the CDR3 plus reference TRBV11-1 and TRBJ1-5, the full variable domain is EAEVAQSPRYKITEKSQAVAFWCDPISGHATLYWYRQILGQGPELLVQFQDESVVDDSQLPKDRFSAERLKGVDSTLKIQPAELGDSAMYLCASSPQGVGQPQHFGDGTRLSIL.